The clone carrying this T cell receptor (beta chain) has a count of ten or more. What it binds is not known. The germline V gene encodes CDR1 MNHGY and CDR2 SAAAGT. V was shortened by 0 bases and J by 10 bases, with 15 bases between the two germline ends. The CDR3 is 14 residues long. The data originate from a study of T cells in Graves' hyperthyroidism and ophthalmopathy. About the study: Peripheral blood was drawn at first diagnosis, prior to all treatment.

Amplified TCR beta CDR3 regions came from RNA transcripts. First-round RT-PCR targeting the TCR CDR3 was performed with the HTBI primer set. TCRdb used MiXCR to reprocess the multiplex PCR reads, holding one entry per CDR3 protein. Among some 600,000 distinct CDR3 sequences listed, approximately 15% were seen once. Study results and limitations: In blood, most of the thyroid clonotypes expanded above 0.001 were also present. In validation, the model predicted ophthalmopathy. These predictions came a median approximately 5.9 months before onset.

Diagnoses were made from clinical symptoms, serum measures (thyroxine and TRAb), thyroid ultrasound and orbital computed tomography. This receptor was identified in a woman aged 25 to 45 with Graves' hyperthyroidism that later progressed to Graves' ophthalmopathy. Sequencing was performed on blood. V is TRBV6-8 and J is TRBJ1-2, with a tentative D call TRBD1 (5 bases). In DNA form, the CDR3 reads TGTGCCAGCAGTTACTCGAGCAGGGCCGCGGTCTACACCTTC. It yields the protein CASSYSSRAAVYTF.